The sequence of this T cell receptor (beta chain) was determined in a study of OX40 agonist ivuxolimab in advanced cancers. In the study overall: Prior anti-PD-1, anti-PD-L1 or anti-CTLA-4 therapy did not bar entry, and more than 35% had some.

Profiled with immunoSEQ multiplex PCR; TCRdb holds only in-frame clones, not every one. The table has about 83,000 clones, about 88% seen once. The TCR was taken from an adult with an advanced solid tumor such as melanoma, head and neck, liver or kidney cancer. The sample consisted of CD4+ or CD8+ T cells sorted from blood, taken in a trial of the OX40 agonist ivuxolimab.

CDR3: CASSRTGGGEKLFF. In DNA, the CDR3 is TGTGCCAGCAGCCGGACAGGGGGCGGAGAAAAACTGTTTTTT. The chain carries TRBV7-8 and TRBJ1-4; TRBD1 agrees at 11 bases. The ends lost 5 bases at V and 8 bases at J; junction bases unmatched: 4. The CDR3 has 14 amino acids. Germline CDR1 and CDR2: SGHVS and FQNEAQ.